A single sample is the source of the 28 T cell receptor beta chains below, sequenced in a study of T cell responses to AZD1222 COVID-19 vaccine. The table came from immunoSEQ multiplex PCR; TCRdb's copy has only in-frame clones and leaves some out. Here the sample spans more than 80,000 clones, about nine tenths being singletons. The sequencing used peripheral blood, collected on day 0 of AZD1222 vaccination. Receptors originate from an adult in good health.

The chain links TRBV19 to TRBJ1-2; TRBD1 is a possible D gene (6 bases). V was pared by 8 bases and J by 6 bases, with 10 bases between. CDR3 length: 11 amino acids. The V gene's germline CDR1 is LNHDA and CDR2 SQIVND (reference sequence). The CDR3 loop reads CASLTGDGYTF. CDR3 DNA sequence: TGTGCCAGTTTGACAGGTGATGGCTACACCTTC.

The V call is TRBV19, the J call TRBJ2-1; 7 bases align to TRBD1. CDR1 and CDR2 from the germline V gene are LNHDA and SQIVND (reference sequence). V dropped 5 bases and J dropped 8; count of bases not matched to a gene: 15. The CDR3 has 16 amino acids. The CDR3 DNA reads as TGTGCCAGTAGTCCAAGGACCCAATCCCAGGGGGATGAGCAGTTCTTC. Translation gives CASSPRTQSQGDEQFF.

J is TRBJ1-1 and V is TRBV5-1; 7 positions match TRBD1. The CDR3 contains 15 residues. Germline CDR1 is SGHRS and CDR2 is YFSETQ. The V and J ends lost 2 bases and 1 base, in that order; junction bases with no gene match: 5. This CDR3 is CASSLGGTENTEAFF. The CDR3 DNA sequence: TGCGCCAGCAGCTTAGGTGGGACAGAGAACACTGAAGCTTTCTTT.

This clone has just a few counts. The chain employs TRBV5-1 and TRBJ2-1; TRBD2 agrees at 14 bases. This CDR3 comprises 15 residues. Trimming took 3 bases from V and 8 from J; bases not matched to a gene: 4. The germline V gene has CDR1 SGHRS and CDR2 YFSETQ. The CDR3 nucleotides read TGCGCCAGCAGCTGGGGACTAGCGGGAGTCTATGAGCAGTTCTTC. Its translation: CASSWGLAGVYEQFF. The complete variable domain, with remaining parts taken from reference TRBV5-1 and TRBJ2-1, reads KAGVTQTPRYLIKTRGQQVTLSCSPISGHRSVSWYQQTPGQGLQFLFEYFSETQRNKGNFPGRFSGRQFSNSRSEMNVSTLELGDSALYLCASSWGLAGVYEQFFGPGTRLTVL.

The chain uses TRBV3-1 (or the pseudogene TRBV3-2) and TRBJ1-1; no definite D call. The CDR3 is made up of 13 amino acids. V was cut by 5 bases and J by 0 bases, with 7 bases left in between. Germline CDR1 is LGHDT and CDR2 is YNNKEL (reference sequence). The CDR3 reads CASSATVNTEAFF. CDR3 bases: TGTGCCAGCAGCGCGACGGTGAACACTGAAGCTTTCTTT.

This chain connects TRBV7-3 to TRBJ2-2; D might be TRBD1 or TRBD2, each matching 5 bases. V dropped 1 base and J dropped 6 bases, with 9 bases sitting between them. This CDR3 contains 14 residues. Germline V gives CDR1 SGHTA, CDR2 FQGTGA. This CDR3 is CASSLNGGPGELFF. In nucleotides, the CDR3 is TGTGCCAGCAGCTTAAATGGGGGACCCGGGGAGCTGTTTTTT.

The chain employs TRBV7-9 and TRBJ2-7, with D possibly TRBD1 on 5 matching bases. V was shortened by 0 bases and J by 5 bases, with 8 bases between the two germline ends. The CDR3 consists of 13 residues. Germline V lookup: CDR1 SEHNR, CDR2 FQNEAQ (reference sequence). The CDR3 here is CASSLAPRDEQYF. CDR3 nucleotides: TGTGCCAGCAGCTTAGCGCCCAGGGACGAGCAGTACTTC.

J is TRBJ1-1 and V is TRBV12-3 or TRBV12-4; D remains unclear. The germline V and J ends were trimmed by 0 bases and 1 base, with 3 bases remaining between them. CDR3 length equals 13 residues. The CDR3 bases are TGTGCCAGCAGTTTAGCCGAGAACACTGAAGCTTTCTTT. Protein sequence: CASSLAENTEAFF.

V usage is TRBV13 and J usage is TRBJ1-6, with D unresolved. This CDR3 has 14 residues. The germline CDR1 and CDR2 sequences are PRHDT and FYEKMQ (reference sequence). The germline V and J ends were trimmed by 0 bases and 7 bases, with 7 bases remaining between them. The CDR3 bases are TGTGCCAGCAGCTTAGGTCAAGGGAATTCACCCCTCCACTTT. Its protein product is CASSLGQGNSPLHF. Based on the CDR3 plus reference TRBV13 and TRBJ1-6, the full variable domain is AAGVIQSPRHLIKEKRETATLKCYPIPRHDTVYWYQQGPGQDPQFLISFYEKMQSDKGSIPDRFSAQQFSDYHSELNMSSLELGDSALYFCASSLGQGNSPLHFGNGTRLTVT.

The chain is built from TRBV30 and TRBJ1-1; D is undetermined. Germline CDR1 GTSNPN, CDR2 SVGIG (reference sequence). V was pared by 1 base and J by 2 bases, with 8 bases between. The CDR3 is 13 residues long. The CDR3 here is CAWSGQANTEAFF. The CDR3 DNA reads as TGTGCCTGGAGTGGACAAGCCAACACTGAAGCTTTCTTT.

V usage is TRBV20-1 and J usage is TRBJ1-1; the D is unclear. Trimming shortened V by 7 bases and J by 3 bases, and 9 bases separated the two germline ends. Germline V CDR1 and CDR2: DFQATT, SNEGSKA (reference sequence). This CDR3 spans 11 amino acids. CDR3: CSGIRDTEAFF. DNA of the CDR3: TGCAGTGGTATTAGGGACACTGAAGCTTTCTTT.

The chain combines TRBV2 with TRBJ1-5; 10 bases are shared with TRBD1. This CDR3 is 13 amino acids long. Trimming took 8 bases from V and 6 from J; bases not matched to a gene: 4. CDR1 SNHLY and CDR2 FYNNEI come from the germline V gene. The CDR3 nucleotides are TGTGCCAGCGACAGGGGGCCCCTTCAGCCCCAGCATTTT. It is translated as CASDRGPLQPQHF.

This clone was observed a handful of times. The rearrangement links TRBV5-4 to TRBJ1-2, with D unresolved. CDR3 length: 14 amino acids. Per the germline V gene, CDR1 is SGHNT and CDR2 is YYREEE (reference sequence). Trimming took 0 bases from V and 3 from J, leaving 9 bases between them. The chain's CDR3 is CASSLGDGYYGYTF. The CDR3 DNA sequence: TGTGCCAGCAGCTTGGGAGACGGATACTATGGCTACACCTTC.

V and J are TRBV28 and TRBJ2-7; no reliable D call. V lost 6 bases and J lost 3, with 15 bases in between. The CDR3 spans 14 residues. From germline, CDR1 is MDHEN and CDR2 SYDVKM. CDR3 in DNA: TGTGCCAGCAGAGGAACGATCCCTGTCTACGAGCAGTACTTC. Its protein is CASRGTIPVYEQYF.

The CDR3 reads CASPTGTYEQYF. CDR3 DNA: TGTGCCAGCCCGACAGGGACCTACGAGCAGTACTTC. The chain combines TRBV11-2 with TRBJ2-7, with TRBD1 identical over 7 bases. Germline V gives CDR1 SGHAT, CDR2 FQNNGV. Unmatched junction bases numbered 3, after V lost 8 bases and J lost 2 bases. The CDR3 is made up of 12 amino acids.

J is TRBJ1-6 and V is TRBV10-3; 7 nucleotides match TRBD1. The CDR3 spans 15 residues. J lost 9 bases, V lost 2 bases, and 7 bases had no gene match. CDR1 and CDR2 (germline): ENHRY, SYGVKD. The CDR3 DNA sequence: TGTGCCATCAGTGAGCCACCGGACAGGACTTCACCCCTCCACTTT. Encoded protein: CAISEPPDRTSPLHF.

V is TRBV7-9 and J is TRBJ1-6; D is unclear. Germline-derived CDR1 and CDR2 are SEHNR and FQNEAQ (reference sequence). V was clipped by 5 bases and J by 8 bases, with 13 bases between them. This CDR3 is built from 14 residues. The CDR3 DNA reads as TGTGCCAGCAGCCGTGCCACCGCCCATTCACCCCTCCACTTT. Its translation is CASSRATAHSPLHF.

This chain uses TRBV3-1 (or the pseudogene TRBV3-2) with TRBJ1-3, with TRBD1 matching over 8 bases. Germline CDR1 LGHDT, CDR2 YNNKEL (reference sequence). V lost 4 bases to trimming and J lost 2 bases; unmatched junction nucleotides: 1. The CDR3 has 14 amino acids. In nucleotides, the CDR3 is TGTGCCAGCAGCCTGACAGGGGCTGGAAACACCATATATTTT. Translation: CASSLTGAGNTIYF.

For the CDR3, the DNA is TGTGCCAGCAGTCGATTAGGACAGCAGAACACTGAAGCTTTCTTT. Its translation is CASSRLGQQNTEAFF. The chain links TRBV2 to TRBJ1-1, with TRBD1 as a possible D gene (6 bases). This CDR3 comprises 15 residues. Germline CDR1 and CDR2: SNHLY and FYNNEI. Deletions cut 5 bases from V and 1 base from J, with 14 bases between.

CDR3 DNA: TGTGCCAGCAGTTTCCTAGCGTTTAGCACAGATACGCAGTATTTT. Translated: CASSFLAFSTDTQYF. The chain employs TRBV28 and TRBJ2-3, with D perhaps TRBD2 (6 bases). Germline V gene lookup returns CDR1 MDHEN and CDR2 SYDVKM. The V end was cut by 3 bases, the J end by 0 bases, with 10 bases between. This CDR3 region has 15 residues.

V and J are TRBV19 and TRBJ2-7, with TRBD1 as a possible D gene (5 bases). V lost 0 bases and J lost 0, with 9 bases in between. CDR1 is LNHDA, CDR2 SQIVND, per germline (reference sequence). CDR3 size: 15 residues. The CDR3 loop is CASSIETGLSYEQYF. CDR3 bases: TGTGCCAGTAGTATAGAAACAGGCCTCTCCTACGAGCAGTACTTC.

This chain connects TRBV5-6 to TRBJ1-1; 7 bases agree with TRBD1. The germline gives CDR1 SGHDT, CDR2 YYEEEE. J lost 2 bases, V lost 3 bases, and 7 bases had no gene match. The CDR3 runs to 15 residues. CDR3 sequence: CASSSLGQSNTEAFF. The CDR3 region has the DNA TGTGCCAGCAGCTCCTTGGGACAGTCCAACACTGAAGCTTTCTTT.

V gene TRBV7-8 combines with J gene TRBJ2-3, with 9 bases lining up with TRBD1. V shed 3 bases, J shed 3 bases, and the junction held 4 bases outside the gene matches. In germline, CDR1 is SGHVS, CDR2 FQNEAQ. The CDR3 is 15 amino acids. The CDR3 region has the DNA TGTGCCAGCAGCTTTGGGACAGGGAGTACAGATACGCAGTATTTT. It is translated as CASSFGTGSTDTQYF.

The chain combines TRBV7-2 with TRBJ2-3, with no clear D. Germline V gene lookup returns CDR1 SGHTA and CDR2 FQGNSA. This CDR3 is built from 16 residues. V dropped 1 base and J dropped 3 bases, with 14 bases sitting between them. The CDR3 coding sequence is TGTGCCAGCAGCTTAGATGTTTTGAGAATTACAGATACGCAGTATTTT. Its protein product is CASSLDVLRITDTQYF.

The chain uses TRBV6-6 and TRBJ2-7; TRBD2 is a possible D gene (6 bases). Germline V lookup: CDR1 MNHNY, CDR2 SVGAGI (reference sequence). There are 16 residues in the CDR3. V was trimmed by 8 bases and J by 5 bases, leaving 25 bases between them. The CDR3 loop reads CASWDRLAGTLHEQYF. The DNA of the CDR3 is TGTGCCAGCTGGGACCGTCTGGCGGGGACTCTCCACGAGCAGTACTTC.

The rearrangement links TRBV7-8 to TRBJ2-3; 9 nucleotides agree with TRBD2. J gave up 4 bases and V 5 bases, and 10 bases lay outside the gene matches. Germline loops: CDR1 SGHVS, CDR2 FQNEAQ. The CDR3 loop spans 16 amino acids. The CDR3 sequence is CASSPRTSVSSDTQYF. As DNA, the CDR3 is TGTGCCAGCAGCCCCAGGACTAGCGTAAGCTCAGATACGCAGTATTTT.

The chain uses TRBV7-2 and TRBJ2-5, with 10 bases identical to TRBD1. Losses at the gene ends were 1 base for V and 5 bases for J; bases not matched to a gene: 7. The CDR3 extends over 16 amino acids. CDR1 and CDR2 (germline): SGHTA, FQGNSA. The CDR3 sequence is CASSLEPGQGMETQYF. CDR3 nucleotides: TGTGCCAGCAGCTTAGAACCGGGACAGGGGATGGAGACCCAGTACTTC.

The chain links TRBV6-1 to TRBJ1-1; weak D call: TRBD1 (6 bases). Per the germline V gene, CDR1 is MNHNS and CDR2 is SASEGT. The CDR3 covers 15 residues. Trimming shortened V by 3 bases and J by 3 bases, and 14 bases separated the two germline ends. The CDR3 is CASSERGGADTEAFF. The CDR3 nucleotides read TGTGCCAGCAGTGAGAGGGGGGGCGCGGACACTGAAGCTTTCTTT.